Described below is a single TCR beta chain sequence and its context. As yet, its antigen is unknown. Other DNA sequences in the sample encode the same CDR3. The data were produced by immunoSEQ multiplex PCR, yet TCRdb's version contains in-frame clones alone and is incomplete. The sample consists of roughly 270,000 clones, approximately 94% of them appearing once. CDR3 size: 12 residues. The germline V gene has CDR1 MDHEN and CDR2 SYDVKM. The ends were cut back, 5 bases at V and 2 bases at J, with 6 bases in the middle. This specimen belongs to a study of T cell responses to AZD1222 COVID-19 vaccine. Study-level results: Scientists sampled the repertoires only once the peak T cell response had passed. Spike-specific TCR repertoires showed rising breadth and depth after two AZD1222 doses. Nearly half of spike-specific TCRs reportedly target variant regions that are unmutated in the B.1.351 and B.1.1.7 variants.

This specimen consisted of peripheral blood, obtained 28 days after the second AZD1222 dose. The TCR comes from an adult who received the AZD1222 COVID-19 vaccine. The chain recombines TRBV28 with TRBJ1-2; D gene uncertain. CDR3 nucleotide sequence: TGTGCCAGCAGTAGTCTGAACTATGGCTACACCTTC. It codes for CASSSLNYGYTF.